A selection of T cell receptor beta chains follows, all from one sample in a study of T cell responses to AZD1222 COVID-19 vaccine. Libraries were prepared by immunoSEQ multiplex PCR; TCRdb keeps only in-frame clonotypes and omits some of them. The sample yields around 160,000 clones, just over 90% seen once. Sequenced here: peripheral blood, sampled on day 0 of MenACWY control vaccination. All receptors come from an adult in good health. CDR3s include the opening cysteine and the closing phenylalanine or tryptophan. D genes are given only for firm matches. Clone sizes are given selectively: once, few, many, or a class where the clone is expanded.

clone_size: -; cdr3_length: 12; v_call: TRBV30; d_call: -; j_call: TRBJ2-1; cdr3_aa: CAWSADYNEQFF; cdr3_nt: TGTGCCTGGAGTGCGGACTACAATGAGCAGTTCTTC
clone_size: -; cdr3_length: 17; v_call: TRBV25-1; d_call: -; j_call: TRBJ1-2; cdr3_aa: CASSGGGPSGRAYGYTF; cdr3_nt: TGTGCCAGCAGTGGCGGGGGGCCGTCGGGAAGGGCCTATGGCTACACCTTC
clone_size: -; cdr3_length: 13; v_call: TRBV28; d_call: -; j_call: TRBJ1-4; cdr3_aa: CASSLIPDEKLFF; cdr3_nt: TGTGCCAGCAGTTTAATTCCCGATGAAAAACTGTTTTTT
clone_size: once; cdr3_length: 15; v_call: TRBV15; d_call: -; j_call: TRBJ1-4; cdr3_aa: CATRSSGTRNEKLFF; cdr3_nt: TGTGCCACCAGGTCATCCGGGACACGGAATGAAAAACTGTTTTTT
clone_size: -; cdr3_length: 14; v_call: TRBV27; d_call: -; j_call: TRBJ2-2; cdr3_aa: CASTRDTKFGELFF; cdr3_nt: TGTGCCAGCACCCGGGACACAAAATTCGGGGAGCTGTTTTTT
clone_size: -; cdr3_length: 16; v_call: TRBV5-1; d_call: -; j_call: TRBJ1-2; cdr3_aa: CASSVLYGQGLGGYTF; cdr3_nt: TGCGCCAGCAGCGTTCTTTATGGGCAGGGGCTTGGCGGCTACACCTTC
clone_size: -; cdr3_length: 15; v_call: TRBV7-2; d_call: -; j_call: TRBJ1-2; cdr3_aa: CASSSGHLANYGYTF; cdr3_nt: TGTGCCAGCAGCTCGGGACACCTCGCTAACTATGGCTACACCTTC
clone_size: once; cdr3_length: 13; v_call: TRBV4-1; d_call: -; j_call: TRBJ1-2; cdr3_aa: CASSQDGLRGYTF; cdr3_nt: TGCGCCAGCAGCCAAGATGGGCTCCGGGGCTACACCTTC
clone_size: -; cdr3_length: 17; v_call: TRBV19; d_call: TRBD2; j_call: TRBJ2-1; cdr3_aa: CASTLGGNGRARHEQFF; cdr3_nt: TGTGCCAGTACCCTCGGGGGGAACGGGAGGGCGCGTCATGAGCAGTTCTTC
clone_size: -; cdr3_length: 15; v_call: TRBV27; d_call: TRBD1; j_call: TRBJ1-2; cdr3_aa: CASSFSDRGYYGYTF; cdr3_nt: TGTGCCAGCAGTTTTTCGGACAGGGGGTACTATGGCTACACCTTC
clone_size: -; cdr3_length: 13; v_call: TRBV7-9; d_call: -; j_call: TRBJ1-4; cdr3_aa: CASSLAGAGKLFF; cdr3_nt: TGTGCCAGCAGCTTAGCGGGGGCAGGAAAACTGTTTTTT
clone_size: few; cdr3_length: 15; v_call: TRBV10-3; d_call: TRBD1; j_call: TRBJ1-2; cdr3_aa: CAISADRAANYGYTF; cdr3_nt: TGTGCCATCAGTGCCGACAGGGCAGCTAACTATGGCTACACCTTC
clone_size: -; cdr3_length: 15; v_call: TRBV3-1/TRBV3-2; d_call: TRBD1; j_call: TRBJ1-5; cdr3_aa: CASSQRDSRNQPQHF; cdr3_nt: TGTGCCAGCAGCCAGAGGGACAGCAGGAATCAGCCCCAGCATTTT
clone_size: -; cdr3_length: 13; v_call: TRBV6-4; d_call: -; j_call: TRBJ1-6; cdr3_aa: CASRGHPNSPLHF; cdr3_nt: TGTGCCAGCAGAGGCCATCCGAATTCACCCCTCCACTTT
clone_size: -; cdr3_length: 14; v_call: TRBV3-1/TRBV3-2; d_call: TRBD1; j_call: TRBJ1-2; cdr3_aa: CASSQATGGNGYTF; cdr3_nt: TGTGCCAGCAGCCAAGCGACAGGGGGTAATGGCTACACCTTC
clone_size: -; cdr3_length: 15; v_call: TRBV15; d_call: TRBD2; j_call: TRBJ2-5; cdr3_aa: CATSSGGGPQETQYF; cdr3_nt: TGTGCCACCAGCAGCGGCGGGGGGCCCCAAGAGACCCAGTACTTC
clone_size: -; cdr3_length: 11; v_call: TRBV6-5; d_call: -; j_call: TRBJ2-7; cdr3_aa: CAAQDSYEQYF; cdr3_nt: TGTGCCGCCCAGGATTCCTACGAGCAGTACTTC
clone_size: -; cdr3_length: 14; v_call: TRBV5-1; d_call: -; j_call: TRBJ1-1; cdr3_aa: CASSPGGMSTEAFF; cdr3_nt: TGCGCCAGCAGCCCGGGGGGGATGAGCACTGAAGCTTTCTTT
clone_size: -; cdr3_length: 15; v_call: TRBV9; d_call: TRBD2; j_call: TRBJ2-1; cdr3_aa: CASSVASGAYNEQFF; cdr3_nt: TGTGCCAGCAGCGTAGCCAGCGGGGCTTACAATGAGCAGTTCTTC
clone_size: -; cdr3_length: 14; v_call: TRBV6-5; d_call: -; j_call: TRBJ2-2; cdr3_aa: CASGTVKSTGELFF; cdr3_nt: TGTGCCAGCGGGACGGTTAAGTCCACCGGGGAGCTGTTTTTT
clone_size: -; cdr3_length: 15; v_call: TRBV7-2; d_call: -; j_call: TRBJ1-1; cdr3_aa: CASSFVGGSSTEAFF; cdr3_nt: TGTGCCAGCAGCTTCGTAGGGGGGTCTAGCACTGAAGCTTTCTTT
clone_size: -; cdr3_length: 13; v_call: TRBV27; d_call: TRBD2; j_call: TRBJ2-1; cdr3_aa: CASSPGTRWEQFF; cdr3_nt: TGTGCCAGCAGTCCCGGGACTAGATGGGAGCAGTTCTTC
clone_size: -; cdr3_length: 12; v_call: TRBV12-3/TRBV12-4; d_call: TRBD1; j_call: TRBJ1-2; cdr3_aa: CASSPRGLGYTF; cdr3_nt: TGTGCCAGCAGCCCCAGGGGGCTAGGCTACACCTTC
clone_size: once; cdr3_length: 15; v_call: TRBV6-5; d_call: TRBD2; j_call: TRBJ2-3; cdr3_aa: CASSTWGGRTGTQYF; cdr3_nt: TGTGCCAGTTCGACCTGGGGCGGGAGAACCGGTACGCAGTATTTT
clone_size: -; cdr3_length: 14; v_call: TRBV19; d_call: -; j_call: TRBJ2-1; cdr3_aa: CASSITPTGSSQFF; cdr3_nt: TGTGCCAGTAGTATCACCCCCACGGGCTCGTCGCAGTTCTTC
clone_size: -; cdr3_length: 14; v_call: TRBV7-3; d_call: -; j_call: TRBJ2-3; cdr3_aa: CASSLGVDSDTQYF; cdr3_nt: TGTGCCAGCAGCTTAGGTGTGGATTCTGATACGCAGTATTTT
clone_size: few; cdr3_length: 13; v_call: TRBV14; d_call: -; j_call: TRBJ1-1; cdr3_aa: CASSLDRVTEAFF; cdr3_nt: TGTGCCAGCAGCCTAGATCGGGTGACTGAAGCTTTCTTT
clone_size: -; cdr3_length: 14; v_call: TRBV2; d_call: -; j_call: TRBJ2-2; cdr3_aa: CASSGNIEAGELFF; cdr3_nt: TGTGCCAGCAGTGGGAACATAGAAGCCGGGGAGCTGTTTTTT
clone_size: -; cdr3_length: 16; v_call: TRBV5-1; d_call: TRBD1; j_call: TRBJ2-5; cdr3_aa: CASSPHSGTGEETQYF; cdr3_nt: TGCGCCAGCAGCCCCCACTCCGGGACAGGAGAGGAGACCCAGTACTTC
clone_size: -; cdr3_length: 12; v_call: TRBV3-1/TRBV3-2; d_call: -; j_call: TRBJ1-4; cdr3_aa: CASSQDIGKLFF; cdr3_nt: TGTGCCAGCAGCCAAGATATCGGAAAACTGTTTTTT
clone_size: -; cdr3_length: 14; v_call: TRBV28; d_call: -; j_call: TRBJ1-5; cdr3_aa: CASSLGGPGQPQHF; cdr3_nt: TGTGCCAGCAGTCTGGGGGGGCCGGGTCAGCCCCAGCATTTT
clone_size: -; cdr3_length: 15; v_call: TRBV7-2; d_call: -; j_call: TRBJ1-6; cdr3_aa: CASSFVRVYNSPLHF; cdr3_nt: TGTGCCAGCAGCTTCGTCAGGGTATATAATTCACCCCTCCACTTT
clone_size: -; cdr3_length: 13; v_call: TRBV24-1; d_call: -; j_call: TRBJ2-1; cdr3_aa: CATSDGGYNEQFF; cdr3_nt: TGTGCCACCTCAGACGGGGGCTACAATGAGCAGTTCTTC
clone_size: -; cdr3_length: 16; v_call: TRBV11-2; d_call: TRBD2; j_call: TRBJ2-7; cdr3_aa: CASSYGAGEFSDEQYF; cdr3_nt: TGTGCCAGCAGCTACGGGGCGGGGGAATTTTCGGACGAGCAGTACTTC
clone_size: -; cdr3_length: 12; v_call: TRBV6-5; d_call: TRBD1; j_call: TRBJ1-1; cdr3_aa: CASRAGGTEAFF; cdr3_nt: TGTGCCAGCAGGGCAGGGGGCACTGAAGCTTTCTTT
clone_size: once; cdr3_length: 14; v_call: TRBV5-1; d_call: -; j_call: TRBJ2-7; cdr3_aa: CASSLELGNYEQYF; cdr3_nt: TGCGCCAGCAGCTTGGAACTGGGAAACTACGAGCAGTACTTC
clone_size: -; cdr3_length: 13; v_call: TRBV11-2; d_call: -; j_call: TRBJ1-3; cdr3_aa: CASSLDPGNTIYF; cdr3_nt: TGTGCCAGCAGCTTAGACCCTGGAAACACCATATATTTT
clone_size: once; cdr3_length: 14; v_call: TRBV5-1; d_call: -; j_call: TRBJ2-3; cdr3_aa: CASRDTLHTDTQYF; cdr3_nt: TGCGCCAGCAGGGACACCTTACACACAGATACGCAGTATTTT
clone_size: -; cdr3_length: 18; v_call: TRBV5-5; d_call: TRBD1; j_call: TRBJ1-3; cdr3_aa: CASSLVPVVGTGGNTIYF; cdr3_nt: TGTGCCAGCAGCTTGGTCCCTGTTGTAGGGACAGGAGGAAACACCATATATTTT
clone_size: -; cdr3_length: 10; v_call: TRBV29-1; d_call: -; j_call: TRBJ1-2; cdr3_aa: CSGGGVDYTF; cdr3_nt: TGCAGCGGAGGGGGGGTCGACTACACCTTC
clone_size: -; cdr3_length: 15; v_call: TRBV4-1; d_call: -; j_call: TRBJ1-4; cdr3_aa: CASSQEGRGNEKLFF; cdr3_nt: TGCGCCAGCAGCCAAGAAGGCCGGGGGAATGAAAAACTGTTTTTT
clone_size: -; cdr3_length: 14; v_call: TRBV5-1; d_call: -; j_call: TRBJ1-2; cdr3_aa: CASSSSSGPGGYTF; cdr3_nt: TGCGCCAGCAGCTCGTCTTCCGGCCCTGGTGGCTACACCTTC
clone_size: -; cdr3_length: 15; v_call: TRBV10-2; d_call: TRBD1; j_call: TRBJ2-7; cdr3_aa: CASRIGTEVSYEQYF; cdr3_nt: TGCGCCAGCCGGATCGGGACAGAGGTCTCCTACGAGCAGTACTTC
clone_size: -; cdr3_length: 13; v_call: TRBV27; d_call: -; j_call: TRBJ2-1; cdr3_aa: CASSFSGRNEQFF; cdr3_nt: TGTGCCAGCAGTTTTTCAGGACGAAATGAGCAGTTCTTC
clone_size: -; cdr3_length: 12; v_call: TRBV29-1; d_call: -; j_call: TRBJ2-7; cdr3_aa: CSVAREPYEQYF; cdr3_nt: TGCAGCGTCGCCCGGGAGCCCTACGAGCAGTACTTC
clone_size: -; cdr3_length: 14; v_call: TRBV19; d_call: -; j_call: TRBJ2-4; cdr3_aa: CASSIAGTKNIQYF; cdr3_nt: TGTGCCAGTAGTATAGCCGGGACCAAAAACATTCAGTACTTC
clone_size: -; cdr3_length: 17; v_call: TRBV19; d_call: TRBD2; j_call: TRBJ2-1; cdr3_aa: CASSGGSSGTFYNEQFF; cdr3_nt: TGTGCCAGTAGTGGGGGGTCTAGCGGGACCTTCTACAATGAGCAGTTCTTC
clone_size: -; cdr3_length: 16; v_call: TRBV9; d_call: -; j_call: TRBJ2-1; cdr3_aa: CASSVSPSASVNEQFF; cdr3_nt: TGTGCCAGCAGCGTATCCCCCAGTGCATCGGTCAATGAGCAGTTCTTC
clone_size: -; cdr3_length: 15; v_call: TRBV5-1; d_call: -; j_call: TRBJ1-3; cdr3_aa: CASRGEGSRGNTIYF; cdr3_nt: TGCGCCAGCCGGGGAGAGGGGTCGAGAGGAAACACCATATATTTT
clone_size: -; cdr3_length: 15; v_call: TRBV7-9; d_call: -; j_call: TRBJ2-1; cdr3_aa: CASSPPGGRYNEQFF; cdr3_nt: TGTGCCAGCAGCCCCCCAGGAGGAAGATACAATGAGCAGTTCTTC
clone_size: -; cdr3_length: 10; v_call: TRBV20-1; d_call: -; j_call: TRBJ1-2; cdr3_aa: CSARFERYTF; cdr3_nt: TGCAGTGCTAGATTTGAGCGCTACACCTTC
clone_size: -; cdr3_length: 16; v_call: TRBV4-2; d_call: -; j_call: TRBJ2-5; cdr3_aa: CASSQDLGRVQETQYF; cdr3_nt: TGTGCCAGCAGCCAAGATCTGGGAAGAGTCCAAGAGACCCAGTACTTC
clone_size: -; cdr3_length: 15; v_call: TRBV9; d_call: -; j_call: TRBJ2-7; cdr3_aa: CASSAPQRGSYEQYF; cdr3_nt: TGTGCCAGCAGCGCTCCCCAGAGAGGGAGCTACGAGCAGTACTTC
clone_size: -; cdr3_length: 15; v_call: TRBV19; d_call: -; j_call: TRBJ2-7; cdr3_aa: CASRKTWGASYEQYF; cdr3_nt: TGTGCCAGTAGAAAGACTTGGGGTGCTTCCTACGAGCAGTACTTC
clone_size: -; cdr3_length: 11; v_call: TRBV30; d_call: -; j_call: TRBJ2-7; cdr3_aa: CAFTYSYEQYF; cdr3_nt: TGTGCCTTCACATACTCCTACGAGCAGTACTTC
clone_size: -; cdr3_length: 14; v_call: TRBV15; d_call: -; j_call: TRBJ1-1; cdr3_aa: CATSRADIATEAFF; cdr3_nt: TGTGCCACCAGCAGAGCGGATATCGCCACTGAAGCTTTCTTT
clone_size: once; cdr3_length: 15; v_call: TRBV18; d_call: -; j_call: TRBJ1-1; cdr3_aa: CASSPVRVLNTEAFF; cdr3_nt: TGTGCCAGCTCACCAGTTAGGGTCTTGAACACTGAAGCTTTCTTT